These 4 T cell receptor beta chains were sequenced from one sample in a study of T cell changes during pregnancy in multiple sclerosis. Sequencing was performed with immunoSEQ multiplex PCR; in TCRdb, only in-frame clones are kept and a portion is missing. The data hold under 70,000 clones, with 91% observed a single time. The sequences come from peripheral blood, collected in the third trimester of pregnancy. These receptors all stem from a female donor in good health, enrolled as a control in a pregnancy study.

The rearrangement joins TRBV5-4 to TRBJ2-7; 10 bases align to TRBD2. CDR1 is SGHNT, CDR2 YYREEE, per germline (reference sequence). The ends lost 4 bases at V and 3 bases at J; junction bases unmatched: 16. This CDR3 comprises 18 residues. CDR3 loop: CASSLLGGTSGEFYEQYF. CDR3 bases: TGTGCCAGCAGCCTCCTTGGAGGTACTAGCGGGGAATTCTACGAGCAGTACTTC.

The table lists this clone with a count of one. The CDR3 loop reads CASSQGQGANQPQHF. The CDR3 region has the DNA TGTGCCAGCAGTCAAGGACAGGGGGCCAATCAGCCCCAGCATTTT. The J gene is TRBJ1-5, the V gene TRBV2; TRBD1 matches 11 bases. V gave up 5 bases and J gave up 3 bases; unmatched junction bases: 3. Germline CDR1 and CDR2: SNHLY and FYNNEI. The length of the CDR3 is 15 residues.

V is TRBV28 and J is TRBJ2-4; possibly TRBD2 for D (6 bases). The V and J ends lost 5 bases and 15 bases respectively, with 20 bases between them. CDR1 is MDHEN and CDR2 is SYDVKM in the germline V gene. The CDR3 has 13 residues. CDR3 region: CASSRRELAGRYF. The CDR3 DNA reads TGTGCCAGCAGTCGACGGGAACTTGCCGGGAGGTACTTC.

This chain uses TRBV7-3 with TRBJ2-1, with TRBD2 as a possible D gene (6 bases). The CDR3 spans 15 residues. V gave up 5 bases and J gave up 4 bases, with 15 bases separating them. Germline CDR1 SGHTA, CDR2 FQGTGA. As DNA, the CDR3 is TGTGCCAGCAGCCTCGTGGAGCGGGCATACAATGAGCAGTTCTTC. Translation gives CASSLVERAYNEQFF.